The 29 T cell receptor beta chains given below trace back to one sample, sequenced in a study of control samples from healthy donors and cancer patients. TCRdb's table, derived via immunoSEQ multiplex PCR, lists solely in-frame clones and lacks some. The sample carries 120,000 or so clones, roughly 90% recorded once. Sequenced sample: PBMCs. These receptors were taken from a woman in her fifties or sixties with lung cancer.

The V and J genes are TRBV2 and TRBJ1-1, with unresolved D. The CDR3 totals 11 residues. The V end was cut by 6 bases, the J end by 5 bases, with 7 bases between. Germline values: CDR1 SNHLY, CDR2 FYNNEI. The CDR3, as DNA: TGTGCCAGCAGAGAGGAAACTGAAGCTTTCTTT. Its protein product is CASREETEAFF. Full variable domain (remainder filled in from reference TRBV2 and TRBJ1-1): EPEVTQTPSHQVTQMGQEVILRCVPISNHLYFYWYRQILGQKVEFLVSFYNNEISEKSEIFDDQFSVERPDGSNFTLKIRSTKLEDSAMYFCASREETEAFFGQGTRLTVV.

The J gene is TRBJ2-7, the V gene TRBV28, with D perhaps matching TRBD2 (6 bases). The CDR3 loop spans 13 amino acids. Trimming took 6 bases from V and 5 from J, leaving 14 bases between them. CDR1 and CDR2 (germline): MDHEN, SYDVKM. The CDR3 spells CASSPSGVDEQYF. CDR3 sequence (DNA): TGTGCCAGCAGCCCCTCGGGGGTGGACGAGCAGTACTTC.

The chain recombines TRBV4-2 with TRBJ2-1; the match to TRBD2 covers 7 bases. The CDR3 has 17 residues. Germline-derived CDR1 and CDR2 are LGHNA and YNFKEQ. J lost 1 base, V lost 0 bases, and 6 bases had no gene match. The DNA of the CDR3 is TGTGCCAGCAGCCAAGATGGAAACGGGGGGTCCTACAATGAGCAGTTCTTC. It is translated as CASSQDGNGGSYNEQFF.

The V and J genes are TRBV5-8 and TRBJ1-2; no reliable D call. The CDR3 length is 14 residues. CDR1 and CDR2 (germline): SGHTS, YDEGEE. V was pared by 0 bases and J by 4 bases, with 10 bases between. The CDR3 DNA sequence: TGTGCCAGCAGCTTGGGTACCCGGGGCTATGGCTACACCTTC. It translates to CASSLGTRGYGYTF. Drawing the rest from reference TRBV5-8 and TRBJ1-2, the complete variable domain is EAGVTQSPTHLIKTRGQQATLRCSPISGHTSVYWYQQALGLGLQFLLWYDEGEERNRGNFPPRFSGRQFPNYSSELNVNALELEDSALYLCASSLGTRGYGYTFGSGTRLTVV.

V and J are TRBV6-5 and TRBJ1-2, with a weak D call TRBD1 (5 bases). The CDR3 contains 11 residues. The V end was cut by 9 bases, the J end by 4 bases, with 9 bases between. Germline CDR1 reads MNHEY; CDR2 reads SVGAGI. In DNA form, the CDR3 reads TGTGCCAGTGGGGGGGGCTATGGCTACACCTTC. Protein sequence: CASGGGYGYTF.

The chain is built from TRBV19 and TRBJ1-3, with a possible D match to TRBD1 (6 bases). Germline values: CDR1 LNHDA, CDR2 SQIVND (reference sequence). The ends were cut back, 7 bases at V and 4 bases at J, with 14 bases in the middle. CDR3 length equals 14 residues. The CDR3 is CASTTGSTGNTIYF. Here the CDR3 DNA reads TGTGCCAGTACTACAGGGTCGACGGGAAACACCATATATTTT.

This chain connects TRBV3-1 (or the pseudogene TRBV3-2) to TRBJ1-1, with 12 bases identical to TRBD1. The length of the CDR3 is 16 residues. Per germline, CDR1 LGHDT and CDR2 YNNKEL (reference sequence). V gave up 1 base and J gave up 7 bases; unmatched junction bases: 7. CDR3 in amino acids: CASSQAGTGGSGEAFF. The CDR3, as DNA: TGTGCCAGCAGCCAAGCCGGGACAGGGGGCTCGGGTGAAGCTTTCTTT.

This clone is a singleton in its sample. The chain couples TRBV30 to TRBJ2-3, with TRBD2 identical over 14 bases. The length of the CDR3 is 16 residues. Germline V gene data show CDR1 as GTSNPN and CDR2 as SVGIG (reference sequence). Trimming removed 4 bases from V and 4 bases from J; junction bases left unmatched: 7. CDR3 region: CAWTQGTSGSADTQYF. The CDR3 DNA follows: TGTGCCTGGACCCAAGGGACTAGCGGGAGTGCAGATACGCAGTATTTT.

The chain is built from TRBV7-8 and TRBJ2-7; TRBD1 matches at 7 bases. Unmatched junction bases numbered 7, after V lost 5 bases and J lost 3 bases. The CDR3 consists of 14 residues. Germline V lookup: CDR1 SGHVS, CDR2 FQNEAQ. CDR3 sequence reads: CASSRTGVYYEQYF. In DNA form, the CDR3 reads TGTGCCAGCAGCCGAACAGGGGTTTACTACGAGCAGTACTTC. Using reference TRBV7-8 and TRBJ2-7 for the parts outside the CDR3, the full variable domain is GAGVSQSPRYKVAKRGQDVALRCDPISGHVSLFWYQQALGQGPEFLTYFQNEAQLDKSGLPSDRFFAERPEGSVSTLKIQRTQQEDSAVYLCASSRTGVYYEQYFGPGTRLTVT.

The gene calls are TRBV7-8 and TRBJ2-5, with 8 positions matching TRBD1. The V and J ends lost 8 bases and 5 bases, in that order; junction bases with no gene match: 7. Germline CDR1 reads SGHVS; CDR2 reads FQNEAQ. The CDR3 has 13 amino acids. The chain's CDR3 is CASGQGNRETQYF. The CDR3 bases are TGTGCCAGCGGACAGGGAAACCGTGAGACCCAGTACTTC.

This chain joins TRBV29-1 and TRBJ1-2; no firm D call. Germline V gene sequence: CDR1 SQVTM, CDR2 ANQGSEA. This CDR3 has 13 residues. V lost 4 bases to trimming and J lost 3 bases, with 12 bases between them. The CDR3, as DNA: TGCAGCGTTGGTCAGAGGAGGGACTATGGCTACACCTTC. This gives the protein CSVGQRRDYGYTF.

The chain recombines TRBV28 with TRBJ2-2, with TRBD2 matching over 7 bases. Germline trimming cut 8 bases from V and 3 bases from J; bases unmatched to any gene: 6. In germline, CDR1 is MDHEN, CDR2 SYDVKM. The CDR3 consists of 14 residues. As DNA, the CDR3 is TGTGCCAGCCGATGGGGGAGGGACACCGGGGAGCTGTTTTTT. Amino acids: CASRWGRDTGELFF. The variable domain in full, completed from reference TRBV28 and TRBJ2-2, reads DVKVTQSSRYLVKRTGEKVFLECVQDMDHENMFWYRQDPGLGLRLIYFSYDVKMKEKGDIPEGYSVSREKKERFSLILESASTNQTSMYLCASRWGRDTGELFFGEGSRLTVL.

This clone is classed as medium-sized. The chain joins TRBV7-9 to TRBJ2-7; 8 nucleotides agree with TRBD1. The CDR3 covers 13 residues. Germline V gene data show CDR1 as SEHNR and CDR2 as FQNEAQ (reference sequence). V dropped 8 bases and J dropped 3; count of bases not matched to a gene: 6. CDR3 residues: CASGTGRGYEQYF. The CDR3, as DNA: TGTGCCAGCGGGACAGGACGTGGCTACGAGCAGTACTTC.

The table lists this clone with a few counts. The chain joins TRBV24-1 to TRBJ2-2, with D unresolved. Per germline, CDR1 KGHDR and CDR2 SFDVKD. Between the trimmed V and J ends, which lost 6 bases and 1 base, there was a span of 11 bases. The CDR3 loop spans 15 amino acids. CDR3 sequence reads: CATSYSGLNTGELFF. Here the CDR3 DNA reads TGTGCCACCAGTTATTCGGGTTTGAACACCGGGGAGCTGTTTTTT.

CDR3 protein: CASTPGTGGTYQPQHF. CDR3 sequence (DNA): TGTGCCAGTACCCCCGGGACAGGGGGCACCTATCAGCCCCAGCATTTT. This sequence joins TRBV19 and TRBJ1-5; 12 bases align to TRBD1. Germline CDR1 reads LNHDA; CDR2 reads SQIVND (reference sequence). The CDR3 has 16 residues. V trimming: 7 bases; J trimming: 5 bases; junction bases outside the gene matches: 9.

In its sample, this clone was seen once. The chain joins TRBV9 to TRBJ2-1; a possible D gene is TRBD2 (5 bases). The CDR3 is 12 residues long. Germline CDR1 SGDLS, CDR2 YYNGEE. The V gene lost 0 bases and the J gene lost 9 bases, with 7 bases spanning the gap. CDR3 coding DNA: TGTGCCAGCAGCGTAGTGGGGAGTGAGCAGTTCTTC. It translates to CASSVVGSEQFF. The complete variable domain, with remaining parts taken from reference TRBV9 and TRBJ2-1, reads DSGVTQTPKHLITATGQRVTLRCSPRSGDLSVYWYQQSLDQGLQFLIQYYNGEERAKGNILERFSAQQFPDLHSELNLSSLELGDSALYFCASSVVGSEQFFGPGTRLTVL.

The rearrangement links TRBV19 to TRBJ1-2; D unresolved. CDR1 LNHDA and CDR2 SQIVND come from the germline V gene (reference sequence). V lost 8 bases, J lost 0 bases, and 13 bases lay in between. CDR3 size: 14 residues. Written as DNA, the CDR3 is TGTGCCAGTCGCGCCCCCGACACTAACTATGGCTACACCTTC. Amino acid sequence: CASRAPDTNYGYTF.

The V gene is TRBV7-3, the J gene TRBJ2-1, with TRBD1 matching 11 bases. The germline V gene encodes CDR1 SGHTA and CDR2 FQGTGA. CDR3 length: 21 amino acids. After removal of 4 bases from V and 2 bases from J, the junction contained 19 bases not matched to a gene. CDR3 bases: TGTGCCAGCAGCTCTCCGCTCGCCGGGACAGGGGGTACTACCGCCTACAATGAGCAGTTCTTC. Translation gives CASSSPLAGTGGTTAYNEQFF.

V is TRBV6-5 and J is TRBJ2-1; TRBD2 might be the D (5 bases). The CDR3 sequence is 16 residues long. Germline assignment: CDR1 MNHEY and CDR2 SVGAGI. Trimming cost V 2 bases and J 7 bases, with 18 bases left between them. The CDR3 protein is CASSYSGLAPGNEQFF. The CDR3, as DNA: TGTGCCAGCAGTTACAGCGGTCTAGCTCCTGGGAATGAGCAGTTCTTC.

The J gene is TRBJ1-6, the V gene TRBV6-5; weak D call: TRBD1 (5 bases). CDR1 MNHEY and CDR2 SVGAGI come from the germline V gene. This CDR3 contains 16 residues. Trimming removed 2 bases from V and 10 bases from J, with 18 bases in between. CDR3 residues: CASSYRGEGLQSPLHF. Here the CDR3 DNA reads TGTGCCAGCAGTTACAGGGGCGAAGGTTTACAATCACCCCTCCACTTT.

The V call is TRBV7-2, the J call TRBJ2-7; a weak D match, TRBD2 (5 bases). The CDR3 extends over 16 amino acids. V was cut by 3 bases and J by 4 bases, with 19 bases left in between. Germline CDR1 and CDR2: SGHTA and FQGNSA. The CDR3 loop reads CASSLYPALVRYEQYF. The CDR3 bases are TGTGCCAGCAGCTTGTATCCGGCACTAGTCCGATACGAGCAGTACTTC. The variable domain in full, with the rest retrieved from reference TRBV7-2 and TRBJ2-7, is GAGVSQSPSNKVTEKGKDVELRCDPISGHTALYWYRQSLGQGLEFLIYFQGNSAPDKSGLPSDRFSAERTGGSVSTLTIQRTQQEDSAVYLCASSLYPALVRYEQYFGPGTRLTVT.

For this clone: One end of the junction is discordant with germline, which a read error may explain. The chain recombines TRBV9 with TRBJ1-1, with D perhaps TRBD1 (6 bases). Germline lookup yields CDR1 SGDLS and CDR2 YYNGEE. The CDR3 runs to 14 residues. The CDR3 sequence: CASSVSTGNSEAFF. The CDR3 DNA sequence: TGTGCCAGCAGCGTCTCTACAGGGAACAGTGAAGCTTTCTTT.

The gene calls are TRBV19 and TRBJ1-5; a weak D match, TRBD1 (6 bases). CDR1 is LNHDA and CDR2 is SQIVND in the germline V gene (reference sequence). V lost 4 bases and J 4 bases, leaving 11 bases between the germline ends. This CDR3 is 14 amino acids long. The CDR3 protein is CASSTRQDNQPQHF. The CDR3 coding sequence is TGTGCCAGTAGTACAAGACAGGATAATCAGCCCCAGCATTTT.

This clone appeared a single time. J is TRBJ2-3 and V is TRBV6-4, with 8 nucleotides matching TRBD2. Unmatched junction bases numbered 4, after V lost 0 bases and J lost 5 bases. Per the germline V gene, CDR1 is MRHNA and CDR2 is SNTAGT. This CDR3 contains 15 residues. The CDR3 here is CASSDSREAGDTQYF. For the CDR3, the DNA is TGTGCCAGCAGTGACTCGCGGGAGGCCGGAGATACGCAGTATTTT.

V and J are TRBV4-2 and TRBJ1-1; D gene uncertain. The CDR3 consists of 15 residues. The V end was cut by 0 bases, the J end by 1 base, with 9 bases between. The germline V gene has CDR1 LGHNA and CDR2 YNFKEQ. CDR3 DNA sequence: TGTGCCAGCAGCCAAGAGTATAACGGGAACACTGAAGCTTTCTTT. It specifies CASSQEYNGNTEAFF.

The chain joins TRBV6-2 or TRBV6-3 to TRBJ1-2, with 7 bases matching TRBD1. J lost 6 bases, V lost 6 bases, and 16 bases had no gene match. Germline-derived CDR1 and CDR2 are MNHEY and SVGEGT. This CDR3 comprises 16 residues. CDR3 DNA: TGTGCCAGCAGCCACCGGAGACAGGGACGGCCCGATGGCTACACCTTC. Protein product: CASSHRRQGRPDGYTF.

Note on this clone: This specimen includes other DNA sequences encoding the same CDR3. The chain links TRBV5-6 to TRBJ1-1, with D possibly TRBD1 on 5 matching bases. Germline-derived CDR1 and CDR2 are SGHDT and YYEEEE. Trimming cost V 2 bases and J 1 base, with 6 bases left between them. The CDR3 consists of 13 residues. CDR3 amino acids: CASSLQENTEAFF. The CDR3 DNA follows: TGTGCCAGCAGCTTACAGGAGAACACTGAAGCTTTCTTT.

V gene TRBV6-5 combines with J gene TRBJ1-1; 8 bases are shared with TRBD1. This CDR3 has 15 residues. Unmatched junction bases numbered 11, after V lost 6 bases and J lost 5 bases. CDR1 and CDR2 (germline): MNHEY, SVGAGI. DNA of the CDR3: TGTGCCAGCAGCTATACCCGGACAGGGAGGACTGAAGCTTTCTTT. As protein: CASSYTRTGRTEAFF.

The rearrangement links TRBV5-1 to TRBJ2-1, with 8 nucleotides matching TRBD1. The germline gives CDR1 SGHRS, CDR2 YFSETQ. The ends lost 3 bases at V and 5 bases at J; junction bases unmatched: 4. This CDR3 is 14 amino acids long. CDR3 in DNA: TGCGCCAGCAGCTCAGGGGGCGCGGACAATGAGCAGTTCTTC. It is translated as CASSSGGADNEQFF.